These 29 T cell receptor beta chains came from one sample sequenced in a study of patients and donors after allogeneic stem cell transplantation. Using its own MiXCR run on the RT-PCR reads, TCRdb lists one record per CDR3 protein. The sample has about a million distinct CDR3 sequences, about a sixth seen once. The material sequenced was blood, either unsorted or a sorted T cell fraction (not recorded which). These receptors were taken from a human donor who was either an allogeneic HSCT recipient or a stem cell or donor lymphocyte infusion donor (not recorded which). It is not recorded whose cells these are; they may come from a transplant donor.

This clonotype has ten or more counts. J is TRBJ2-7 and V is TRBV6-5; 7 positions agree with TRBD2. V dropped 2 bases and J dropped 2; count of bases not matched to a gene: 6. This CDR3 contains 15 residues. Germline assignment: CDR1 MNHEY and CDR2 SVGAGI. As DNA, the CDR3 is TGTGCCAGCAGTTACGGAGCGGGAAAAACCTACGAGCAGTACTTC. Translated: CASSYGAGKTYEQYF.

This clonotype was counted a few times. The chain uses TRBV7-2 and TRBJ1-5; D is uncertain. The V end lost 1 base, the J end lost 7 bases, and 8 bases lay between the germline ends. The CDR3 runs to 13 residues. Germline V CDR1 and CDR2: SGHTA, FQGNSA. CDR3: CASSLVVGQPQHF. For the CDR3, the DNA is TGTGCCAGCAGCTTAGTGGTGGGACAGCCCCAGCATTTT.

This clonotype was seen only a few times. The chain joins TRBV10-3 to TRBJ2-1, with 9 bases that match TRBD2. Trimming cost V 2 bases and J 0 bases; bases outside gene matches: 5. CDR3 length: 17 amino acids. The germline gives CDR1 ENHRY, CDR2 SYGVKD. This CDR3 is CAISEKGSGSSYNEQFF. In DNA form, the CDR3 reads TGTGCCATCAGTGAGAAAGGTAGCGGGAGCTCCTACAATGAGCAGTTCTTC.

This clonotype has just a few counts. In DNA, the CDR3 is TGTGCCAGCAGCTTAAACGGGATGGGGCGAGATACGCAGTATTTT. Translation: CASSLNGMGRDTQYF. The gene calls are TRBV7-3 and TRBJ2-3; D may match TRBD1 or TRBD2 (5 bases each). CDR1 and CDR2 (germline): SGHTA, FQGTGA. The V end lost 1 base, the J end lost 5 bases, and 13 bases lay between the germline ends. The CDR3 has 15 amino acids.

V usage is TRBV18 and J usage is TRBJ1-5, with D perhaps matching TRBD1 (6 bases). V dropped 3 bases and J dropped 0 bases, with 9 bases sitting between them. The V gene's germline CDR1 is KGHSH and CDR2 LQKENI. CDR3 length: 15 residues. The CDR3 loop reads CASSPRTVSNQPQHF. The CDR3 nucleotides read TGTGCCAGCTCACCTCGGACAGTTAGCAATCAGCCCCAGCATTTT. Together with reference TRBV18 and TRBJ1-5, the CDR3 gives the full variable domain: NAGVMQNPRHLVRRRGQEARLRCSPMKGHSHVYWYRQLPEEGLKFMVYLQKENIIDESGMPKERFSAEFPKEGPSILRIQQVVRGDSAAYFCASSPRTVSNQPQHFGDGTRLSIL.

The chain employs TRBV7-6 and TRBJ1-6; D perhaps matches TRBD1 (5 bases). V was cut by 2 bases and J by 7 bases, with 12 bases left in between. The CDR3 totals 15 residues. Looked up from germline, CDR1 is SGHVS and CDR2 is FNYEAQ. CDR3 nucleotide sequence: TGTGCCAGCAGCTTACCCCCCGGGGGAAATTCACCCCTCCACTTT. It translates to CASSLPPGGNSPLHF.

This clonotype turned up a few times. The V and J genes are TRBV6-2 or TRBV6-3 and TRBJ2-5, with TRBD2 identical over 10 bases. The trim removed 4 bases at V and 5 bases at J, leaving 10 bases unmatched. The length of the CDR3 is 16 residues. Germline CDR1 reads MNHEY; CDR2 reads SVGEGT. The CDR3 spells CASSSIAGGPLETQYF. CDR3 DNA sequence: TGTGCCAGCAGTTCCATAGCGGGGGGTCCTCTGGAGACCCAGTACTTC.

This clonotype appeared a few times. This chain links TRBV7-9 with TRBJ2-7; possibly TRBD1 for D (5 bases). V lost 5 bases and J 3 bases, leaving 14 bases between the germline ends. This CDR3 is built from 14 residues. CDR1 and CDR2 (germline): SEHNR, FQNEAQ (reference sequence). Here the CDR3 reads CASSPNRQNYEQYF. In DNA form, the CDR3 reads TGTGCCAGCAGCCCTAATAGACAGAACTACGAGCAGTACTTC.

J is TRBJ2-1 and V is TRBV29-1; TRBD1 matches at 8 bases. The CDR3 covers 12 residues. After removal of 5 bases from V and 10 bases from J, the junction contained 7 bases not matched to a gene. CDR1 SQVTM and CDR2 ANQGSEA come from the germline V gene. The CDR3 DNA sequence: TGCAGCGTTTCCAGGGGGCGCGCCGAGCAGTTCTTC. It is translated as CSVSRGRAEQFF.

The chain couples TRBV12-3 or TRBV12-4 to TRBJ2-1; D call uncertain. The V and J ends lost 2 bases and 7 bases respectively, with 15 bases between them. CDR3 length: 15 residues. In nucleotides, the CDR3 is TGTGCCAGCAGTTTAACCGGAACTGGCGAGAATGAGCAGTTCTTC. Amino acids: CASSLTGTGENEQFF.

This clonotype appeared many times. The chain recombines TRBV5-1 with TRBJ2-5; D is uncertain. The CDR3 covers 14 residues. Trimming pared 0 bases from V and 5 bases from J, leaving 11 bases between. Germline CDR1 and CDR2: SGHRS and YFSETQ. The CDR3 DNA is TGCGCCAGCAGCTTGGTTTCTAATGGGGAGACCCAGTACTTC. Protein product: CASSLVSNGETQYF.

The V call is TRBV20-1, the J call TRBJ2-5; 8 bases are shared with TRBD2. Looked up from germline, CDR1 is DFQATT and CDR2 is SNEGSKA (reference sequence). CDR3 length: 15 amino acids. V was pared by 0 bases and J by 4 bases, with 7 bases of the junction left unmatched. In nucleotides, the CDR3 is TGCAGTGCTAGAGAGCCAAGCGGGAGAGGAGAGACCCAGTACTTC. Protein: CSAREPSGRGETQYF.

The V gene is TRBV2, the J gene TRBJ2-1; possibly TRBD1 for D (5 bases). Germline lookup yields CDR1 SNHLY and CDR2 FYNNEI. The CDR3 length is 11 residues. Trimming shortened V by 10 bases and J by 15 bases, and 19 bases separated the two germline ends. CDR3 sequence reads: CAIVMGPRRFF. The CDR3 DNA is TGTGCCATCGTGATGGGGCCACGACGGTTCTTC.

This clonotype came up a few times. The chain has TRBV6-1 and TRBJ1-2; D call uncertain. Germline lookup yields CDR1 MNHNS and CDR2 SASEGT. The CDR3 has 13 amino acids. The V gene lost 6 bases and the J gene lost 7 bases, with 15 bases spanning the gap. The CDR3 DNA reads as TGTGCCAGCAGCCGCGCCTTTATGTCTGGCTACACCTTC. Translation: CASSRAFMSGYTF.

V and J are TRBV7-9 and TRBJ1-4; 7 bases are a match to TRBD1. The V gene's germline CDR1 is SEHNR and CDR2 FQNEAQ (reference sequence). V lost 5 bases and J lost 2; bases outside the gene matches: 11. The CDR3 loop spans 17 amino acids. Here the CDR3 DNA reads TGTGCCAGCAGCGATCTCGCACAGGGGTGGACTAATGAAAAACTGTTTTTT. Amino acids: CASSDLAQGWTNEKLFF.

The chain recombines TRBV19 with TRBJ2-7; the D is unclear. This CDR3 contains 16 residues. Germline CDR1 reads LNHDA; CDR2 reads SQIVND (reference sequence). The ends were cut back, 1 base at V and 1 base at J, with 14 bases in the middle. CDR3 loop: CASSIGFPLKSYEQYF. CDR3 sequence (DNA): TGTGCCAGTAGTATAGGTTTTCCCTTGAAATCCTACGAGCAGTACTTC.

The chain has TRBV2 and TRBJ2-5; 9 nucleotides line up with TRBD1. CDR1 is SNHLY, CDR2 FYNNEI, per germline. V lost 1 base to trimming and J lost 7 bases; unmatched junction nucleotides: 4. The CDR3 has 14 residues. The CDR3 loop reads CASSEGGQGATQYF. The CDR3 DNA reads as TGTGCCAGCAGTGAAGGGGGACAGGGAGCGACCCAGTACTTC.

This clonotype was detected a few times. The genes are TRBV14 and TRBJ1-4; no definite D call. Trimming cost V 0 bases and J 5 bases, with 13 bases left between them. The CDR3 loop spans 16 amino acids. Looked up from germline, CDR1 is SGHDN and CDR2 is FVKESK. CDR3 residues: CASSQELGRMNEKLFF. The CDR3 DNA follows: TGTGCCAGCAGCCAAGAACTTGGTCGGATGAATGAAAAACTGTTTTTT. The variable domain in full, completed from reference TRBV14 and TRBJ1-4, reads EAGVTQFPSHSVIEKGQTVTLRCDPISGHDNLYWYRRVMGKEIKFLLHFVKESKQDESGMPNNRFLAERTGGTYSTLKVQPAELEDSGVYFCASSQELGRMNEKLFFGSGTQLSVL.

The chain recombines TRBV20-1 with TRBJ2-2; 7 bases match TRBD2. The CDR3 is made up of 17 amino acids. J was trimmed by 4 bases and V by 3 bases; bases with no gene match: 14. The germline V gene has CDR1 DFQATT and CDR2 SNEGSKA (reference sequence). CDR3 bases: TGCAGTGCTAGGGGGTATTCGGGGGAGGGCCTCACCGGGGAGCTGTTTTTT. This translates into CSARGYSGEGLTGELFF.

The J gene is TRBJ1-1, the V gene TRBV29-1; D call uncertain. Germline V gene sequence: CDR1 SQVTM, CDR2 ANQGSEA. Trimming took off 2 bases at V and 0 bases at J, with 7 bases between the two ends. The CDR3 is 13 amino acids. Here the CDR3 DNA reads TGCAGCGTTGAAACGCTTATGAACACTGAAGCTTTCTTT. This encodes CSVETLMNTEAFF.

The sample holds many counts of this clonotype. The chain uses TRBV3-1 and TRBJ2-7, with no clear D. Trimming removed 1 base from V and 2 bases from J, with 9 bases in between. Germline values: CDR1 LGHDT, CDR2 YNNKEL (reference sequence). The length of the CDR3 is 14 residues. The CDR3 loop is CASSQGSFPYEQYF. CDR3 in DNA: TGTGCCAGCAGCCAAGGTTCATTCCCCTACGAGCAGTACTTC.

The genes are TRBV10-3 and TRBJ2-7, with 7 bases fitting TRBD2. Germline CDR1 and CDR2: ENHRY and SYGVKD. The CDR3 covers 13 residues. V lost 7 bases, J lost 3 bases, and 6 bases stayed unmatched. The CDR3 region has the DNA TGTGCCATCAATGGGGGGGAAGGCTACGAGCAGTACTTC. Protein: CAINGGEGYEQYF.

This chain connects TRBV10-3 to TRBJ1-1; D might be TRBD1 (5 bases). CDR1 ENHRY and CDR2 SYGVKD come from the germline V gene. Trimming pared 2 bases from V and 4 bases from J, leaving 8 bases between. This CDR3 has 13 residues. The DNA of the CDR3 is TGTGCCATCAGTGAGGGGGCTCGCACTGAAGCTTTCTTT. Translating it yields CAISEGARTEAFF.

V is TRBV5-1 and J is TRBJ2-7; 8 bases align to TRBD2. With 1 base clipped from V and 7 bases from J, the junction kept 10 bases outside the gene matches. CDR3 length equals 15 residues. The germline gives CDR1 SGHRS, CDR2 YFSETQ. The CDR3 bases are TGCGCCAGCAGCTTGACTAGCGGAAACACTGGGGAGCAGTACTTC. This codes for CASSLTSGNTGEQYF.

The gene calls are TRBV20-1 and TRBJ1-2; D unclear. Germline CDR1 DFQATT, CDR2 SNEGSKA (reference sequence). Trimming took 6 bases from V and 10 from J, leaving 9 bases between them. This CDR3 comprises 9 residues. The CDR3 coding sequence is TGCAGTGCACATCGGACCTACACCTTC. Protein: CSAHRTYTF.

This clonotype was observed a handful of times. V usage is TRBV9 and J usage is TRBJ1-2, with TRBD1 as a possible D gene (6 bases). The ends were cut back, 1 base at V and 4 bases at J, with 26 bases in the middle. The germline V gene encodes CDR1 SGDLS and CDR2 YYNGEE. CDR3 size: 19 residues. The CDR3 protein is CASSVLEYRGRSLGYGYTF. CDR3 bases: TGTGCCAGCAGCGTACTAGAATATCGGGGGCGAAGTTTGGGCTATGGCTACACCTTC.

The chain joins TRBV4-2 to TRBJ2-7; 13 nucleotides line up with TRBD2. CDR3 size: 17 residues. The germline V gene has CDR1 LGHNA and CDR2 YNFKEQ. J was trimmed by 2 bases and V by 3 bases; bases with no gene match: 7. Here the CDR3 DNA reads TGTGCCAGCAGCCAGGGGACTAGCGGGAATCCCCCCTACGAGCAGTACTTC. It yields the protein CASSQGTSGNPPYEQYF.

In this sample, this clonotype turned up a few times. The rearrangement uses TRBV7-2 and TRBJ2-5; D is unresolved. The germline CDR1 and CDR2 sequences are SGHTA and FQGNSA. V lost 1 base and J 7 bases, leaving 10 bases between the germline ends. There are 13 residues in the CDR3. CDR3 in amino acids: CASSLDRAVTQYF. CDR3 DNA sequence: TGTGCCAGCAGCTTAGATCGGGCGGTGACCCAGTACTTC.

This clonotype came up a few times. CDR3 loop: CASSVREAQYF. CDR3 bases: TGTGCCAGCAGCGTCAGGGAGGCGCAGTACTTC. This chain uses TRBV25-1 with TRBJ2-7; D might be TRBD2 (6 bases). Germline CDR1 reads MGHDK; CDR2 reads SYGVNS. The length of the CDR3 is 11 residues. V lost 6 bases and J 9 bases, leaving 12 bases between the germline ends.